This entry lists 23 T cell receptor beta chains sequenced from one sample in a study of T cell changes during pregnancy in multiple sclerosis. Sequencing was performed with immunoSEQ multiplex PCR; in TCRdb, only in-frame clones are kept and a portion is missing. The sample holds tens of thousands of clones, around 89% seen once. The specimen was CD4+ T cells from peripheral blood mononuclear cells, collected in the first trimester of pregnancy. These receptors were obtained from a female donor with multiple sclerosis, enrolled in a pregnancy study.

The chain carries TRBV19 and TRBJ1-2; D call uncertain. V shed 5 bases and J shed 8 bases, with 24 bases lying between them. The CDR3 is made up of 16 amino acids. Germline loops: CDR1 LNHDA, CDR2 SQIVND (reference sequence). CDR3 coding DNA: TGTGCCAGTAGTCCCTCTTACATTGTTCGGGGTGAAGGCTACACCTTC. Amino acid sequence: CASSPSYIVRGEGYTF.

V and J are TRBV2 and TRBJ2-7; 9 bases agree with TRBD2. With 4 bases clipped from V and 2 bases from J, the junction kept 3 bases outside the gene matches. CDR3 length: 14 amino acids. Germline CDR1 is SNHLY and CDR2 is FYNNEI. The CDR3 loop reads CASSAAGGPYEQYF. For the CDR3, the DNA is TGTGCCAGCAGTGCGGCGGGAGGGCCCTACGAGCAGTACTTC.

The rearrangement uses TRBV28 and TRBJ2-2; D is possibly TRBD2 (7 bases). V was pared by 5 bases and J by 2 bases, with 15 bases between. Per the germline V gene, CDR1 is MDHEN and CDR2 is SYDVKM. This CDR3 is 16 amino acids long. DNA of the CDR3: TGTGCCAGCAGTCCATGGGGGGGACAAAACACCGGGGAGCTGTTTTTT. This translates into CASSPWGGQNTGELFF.

In this sample, this clone turned up a few times. The V call is TRBV30, the J call TRBJ1-2, with 7 bases aligning to TRBD1. J gave up 7 bases and V 2 bases, and 4 bases lay outside the gene matches. In germline, CDR1 is GTSNPN, CDR2 SVGIG (reference sequence). The CDR3 spans 12 residues. CDR3 nucleotides: TGTGCCTGGAGTACAGGGGATGGTGGCTACACCTTC. Its protein is CAWSTGDGGYTF.

The V gene is TRBV6-6, the J gene TRBJ2-7; D is perhaps TRBD1 (5 bases). The germline CDR1 and CDR2 sequences are MNHNY and SVGAGI (reference sequence). The CDR3 covers 16 residues. Trimming cost V 0 bases and J 6 bases, with 18 bases left between them. CDR3 protein: CASSYSTAYYPSEQYF. The DNA of the CDR3 is TGTGCCAGCAGTTACTCGACAGCTTACTACCCCTCCGAGCAGTACTTC.

This clone has a single count. The CDR3 spells CASSGDRGGYEQYF. The CDR3 DNA reads as TGTGCCAGCAGTGGGGACAGGGGGGGCTACGAGCAGTACTTC. The rearrangement links TRBV6-1 to TRBJ2-7, with 11 bases identical to TRBD1. From germline, CDR1 is MNHNS and CDR2 SASEGT. This CDR3 is built from 14 residues. V trimming: 4 bases; J trimming: 3 bases; junction bases outside the gene matches: 2.

The rearrangement links TRBV27 to TRBJ2-3; D may be TRBD2 (5 bases). V lost 7 bases and J 7 bases, leaving 21 bases between the germline ends. Germline lookup yields CDR1 MNHEY and CDR2 SMNVEV (reference sequence). This CDR3 contains 15 residues. The CDR3 nucleotides read TGTGCCAGCACCAGCAAGCCGGGGTGGGGAAATACGCAGTATTTT. Translation gives CASTSKPGWGNTQYF.

The chain employs TRBV11-2 and TRBJ1-3, with D unclear. Germline assignment: CDR1 SGHAT and CDR2 FQNNGV. This CDR3 contains 18 residues. The V gene lost 2 bases and the J gene lost 0 bases, with 17 bases spanning the gap. CDR3 sequence reads: CASSLKSHSLVSGNTIYF. CDR3 nucleotides: TGTGCCAGCAGCTTAAAGTCGCACAGTCTCGTCTCTGGAAACACCATATATTTT.

This sequence joins TRBV5-5 and TRBJ2-1; 7 nucleotides line up with TRBD2. The CDR3 consists of 13 residues. J lost 10 bases, V lost 3 bases, and 7 bases had no gene match. In germline, CDR1 is SGHKS, CDR2 YYEKEE (reference sequence). The CDR3 DNA reads as TGTGCCAGCAGCTCCTATGGGGAGGGAGAGCAGTTCTTC. This encodes CASSSYGEGEQFF.

The rearrangement uses TRBV18 and TRBJ2-7, with TRBD2 as a possible D gene (5 bases). Germline V lookup: CDR1 KGHSH, CDR2 LQKENI. The CDR3 has 17 residues. Trimming left V 3 bases short and J 1 base short, with 19 bases between. In nucleotides, the CDR3 is TGTGCCAGCTCACCCCTCGCAAGAGGGCGGATTTCCTACGAGCAGTACTTC. This gives the protein CASSPLARGRISYEQYF.

This chain connects TRBV5-1 to TRBJ1-3; 8 bases agree with TRBD1. CDR3 length: 16 residues. The germline V gene has CDR1 SGHRS and CDR2 YFSETQ. V gave up 4 bases and J gave up 3 bases; unmatched junction bases: 9. For the CDR3, the DNA is TGCGCCAGCAGCCTACTCGGGACAGGAAATGGAAACACCATATATTTT. Amino acids: CASSLLGTGNGNTIYF.

The chain couples TRBV6-1 to TRBJ2-1; the D is unclear. CDR3 length: 14 amino acids. V lost 3 bases, J lost 6 bases, and 12 bases lay in between. Per the germline V gene, CDR1 is MNHNS and CDR2 is SASEGT. CDR3 amino acids: CASSEPTTPNEQFF. The CDR3 DNA is TGTGCCAGCAGTGAGCCCACTACGCCCAATGAGCAGTTCTTC.

This clone appeared once. The chain uses TRBV30 and TRBJ2-1; 7 bases map to TRBD2. Germline V gene data show CDR1 as GTSNPN and CDR2 as SVGIG (reference sequence). This CDR3 comprises 13 residues. The trim removed 3 bases at V and 3 bases at J, leaving 2 bases unmatched. This CDR3 reads CAWSGGNYNEQFF. The CDR3 bases are TGTGCCTGGAGCGGGGGGAACTACAATGAGCAGTTCTTC.

The rearrangement uses TRBV18 and TRBJ1-2; D remains ambiguous. The CDR3 sequence is 15 residues long. Germline V gene data show CDR1 as KGHSH and CDR2 as LQKENI. V lost 2 bases and J lost 6, with 16 bases in between. The CDR3 DNA is TGTGCCAGCTCACCAGTAGAACTGAACCGTAATGGCTACACCTTC. Its translation: CASSPVELNRNGYTF.

This rearrangement joins TRBV27 to TRBJ2-3; 8 nucleotides align to TRBD2. This CDR3 has 14 residues. Germline V gives CDR1 MNHEY, CDR2 SMNVEV (reference sequence). V was clipped by 3 bases and J by 5 bases; unmatched bases: 4. CDR3 sequence: CASSFRGGRDTQYF. In DNA, the CDR3 is TGTGCCAGCAGTTTCCGGGGGGGCAGAGATACGCAGTATTTT.

This clone has just a few counts. The chain combines TRBV9 with TRBJ1-1; no clear D. V lost 0 bases, J lost 5 bases, and 8 bases lay in between. Germline CDR1 reads SGDLS; CDR2 reads YYNGEE. The CDR3 length is 13 residues. The CDR3 coding sequence is TGTGCCAGCAGCGTAGGCTCCGAGACTGAAGCTTTCTTT. It encodes CASSVGSETEAFF.

This clone is medium-sized in the sample. The genes are TRBV11-1 and TRBJ1-6; possible D gene TRBD1, 6 bases. This CDR3 has 15 amino acids. Germline lookup yields CDR1 SGHAT and CDR2 FQDESV (reference sequence). V lost 0 bases to trimming and J lost 7 bases, with 10 bases between them. CDR3 DNA sequence: TGTGCCAGCAGCTTAGCTCCGGGACAAAATTCACCCCTCCACTTT. This sequence encodes CASSLAPGQNSPLHF.

The chain combines TRBV29-1 with TRBJ2-7; tentative D call: TRBD1 (6 bases). The CDR3 is 12 residues long. The germline V gene has CDR1 SQVTM and CDR2 ANQGSEA. V shed 5 bases and J shed 3 bases, with 11 bases lying between them. The CDR3 reads CSVQGSIYEQYF. In DNA form, the CDR3 reads TGCAGCGTTCAGGGGAGTATCTACGAGCAGTACTTC.

The chain combines TRBV5-1 with TRBJ1-2; 9 bases are shared with TRBD1. CDR1 SGHRS and CDR2 YFSETQ come from the germline V gene. This CDR3 contains 13 residues. With 4 bases clipped from V and 7 bases from J, the junction kept 5 bases outside the gene matches. The DNA for the CDR3 is TGCGCCAGCAGCCACGAGACAGGGGGTGGCTACACCTTC. This sequence encodes CASSHETGGGYTF.

The rearrangement joins TRBV10-3 to TRBJ1-2; D might be TRBD1 (6 bases). Between the trimmed V and J ends, which lost 2 bases and 7 bases, there was a span of 17 bases. In germline, CDR1 is ENHRY, CDR2 SYGVKD. The CDR3 length is 15 residues. The CDR3 region is CAISERQDSRAGYTF. The CDR3 DNA sequence: TGTGCCATCAGTGAGCGACAGGACTCCAGAGCTGGCTACACCTTC.

The chain combines TRBV7-6 with TRBJ2-7, with 13 bases aligning to TRBD2. Germline CDR1 and CDR2: SGHVS and FNYEAQ. The CDR3 extends over 15 amino acids. V shed 1 base, J shed 3 bases, and the junction held 0 bases outside the gene matches. The CDR3 DNA reads as TGTGCCAGCAGCTTAGGGACTAGCGGGGGCTACGAGCAGTACTTC. Encoded protein: CASSLGTSGGYEQYF.

CDR3 coding DNA: TGTGCCAGTACGCCCTCGAGCAGGGGGACAGATACGCAGTATTTT. Protein sequence: CASTPSSRGTDTQYF. The V gene is TRBV19, the J gene TRBJ2-3; 7 bases fit TRBD1. Germline CDR1 and CDR2: LNHDA and SQIVND (reference sequence). After removal of 7 bases from V and 3 bases from J, the junction contained 10 bases not matched to a gene. There are 15 residues in the CDR3. The whole variable domain, filled in from reference TRBV19 and TRBJ2-3, reads DGGITQSPKYLFRKEGQNVTLSCEQNLNHDAMYWYRQDPGQGLRLIYYSQIVNDFQKGDIAEGYSVSREKKESFPLTVTSAQKNPTAFYLCASTPSSRGTDTQYFGPGTRLTVL.

The chain combines TRBV30 with TRBJ1-2; D is unresolved. V was cut by 1 base and J by 8 bases, with 11 bases left in between. Germline lookup yields CDR1 GTSNPN and CDR2 SVGIG (reference sequence). The CDR3 is 12 residues long. The CDR3 is CAWSASVGGYTF. In nucleotides, the CDR3 is TGTGCCTGGAGTGCGTCCGTCGGGGGCTACACCTTC.